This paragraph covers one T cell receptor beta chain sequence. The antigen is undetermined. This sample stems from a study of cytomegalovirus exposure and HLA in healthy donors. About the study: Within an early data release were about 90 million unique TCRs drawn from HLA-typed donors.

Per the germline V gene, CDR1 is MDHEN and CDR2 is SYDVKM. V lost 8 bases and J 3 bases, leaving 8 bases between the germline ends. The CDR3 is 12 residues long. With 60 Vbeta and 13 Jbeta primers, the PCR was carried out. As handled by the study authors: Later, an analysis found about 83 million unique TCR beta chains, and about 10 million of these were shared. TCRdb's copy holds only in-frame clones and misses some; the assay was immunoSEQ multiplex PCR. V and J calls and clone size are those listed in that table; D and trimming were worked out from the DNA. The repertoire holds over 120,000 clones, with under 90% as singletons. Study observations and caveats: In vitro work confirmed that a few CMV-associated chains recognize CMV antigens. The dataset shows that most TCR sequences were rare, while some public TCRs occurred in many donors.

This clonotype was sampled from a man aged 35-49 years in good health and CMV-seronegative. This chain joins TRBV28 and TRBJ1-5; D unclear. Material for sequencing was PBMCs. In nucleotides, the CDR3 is TGTGCCAGCGGCCAGATCAATCAGCCCCAGCATTTT. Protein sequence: CASGQINQPQHF.